Listed below are T cell receptor beta chains from one sample, sequenced in a study of blood T cell repertoires in COVID-19. Data came from immunoSEQ multiplex PCR; TCRdb stores just in-frame clones and leaves some out. Found here are 250,000 or so clones, roughly 80% of them singletons; the top ten hold approximately 4%. Sequencing was carried out using PBMCs or T cells enriched from blood (not recorded which). The receptors were sampled from a woman aged 40 to 50 who had been exposed to COVID-19. The CDR3 runs from the conserved cysteine through the conserved F or W. Fields, in order: J gene, V gene, clone size, D gene, CDR3 protein, CDR3 DNA. The D gene is left open where the match is weak. Clone size is stated in some rows and not others, as once, few, many or a class when expanded.

>TRBJ1-4|TRBV12-3/TRBV12-4|.|.
CASSLGQEKLFF
TGTGCCAGCAGTTTAGGGCAGGAAAAACTGTTTTTT
>TRBJ2-2|TRBV5-1|once|.
CASSPGLTNTGELFF
TGCGCCAGCAGCCCGGGACTTACGAACACCGGGGAGCTGTTTTTT
>TRBJ1-1|TRBV28|.|.
CASSLESGVNTEAFF
TGTGCCAGCAGTTTAGAGAGCGGGGTGAACACTGAAGCTTTCTTT
>TRBJ1-2|TRBV25-1|.|.
CASSAAGTNGYTF
TGTGCCAGCAGTGCCGCAGGGACTAATGGCTACACCTTC
>TRBJ1-2|TRBV15|.|.
CATSRDRSTYGYTF
TGTGCCACCAGCAGAGATAGGAGTACCTATGGCTACACCTTC
>TRBJ1-5|TRBV7-8|once|.
CASSPSGPGQPQHF
TGTGCCAGCAGCCCGTCGGGTCCCGGTCAGCCCCAGCATTTT
>TRBJ2-7|TRBV6-5|once|TRBD2
CASSYGGLASYEQYF
TGTGCCAGCAGTTACGGGGGACTAGCTTCCTACGAGCAGTACTTC
>TRBJ1-1|TRBV18|.|.
CASSPSAGRTEAFF
TGTGCCAGCTCCCCCAGTGCAGGGAGGACTGAAGCTTTCTTT
>TRBJ2-1|TRBV6-4|few|TRBD2
CASSDSTSGGANEQFF
TGTGCCAGCAGTGACTCGACTAGCGGGGGGGCCAATGAGCAGTTCTTC
>TRBJ2-7|TRBV5-1|.|.
CASSRPLGVADEQYF
TGCGCCAGCAGCCGCCCCTTGGGTGTGGCGGACGAGCAGTACTTC
>TRBJ2-2|TRBV15|.|TRBD2
CATSRPHAGGVGELFF
TGTGCCACCAGCAGACCCCACGCGGGGGGGGTCGGGGAGCTGTTTTTT
>TRBJ1-1|TRBV7-2|.|TRBD1
CASSLGATGVPAFF
TGTGCCAGCAGCTTAGGAGCGACAGGGGTACCAGCTTTCTTT
>TRBJ1-1|TRBV29-1|.|.
CSVGARDAFF
TGCAGCGTTGGGGCCCGGGATGCTTTCTTT
>TRBJ1-2|TRBV3-1/TRBV3-2|.|.
CASRQQGSKGYTF
TGTGCCAGCAGGCAACAGGGAAGTAAAGGCTACACCTTC
>TRBJ2-7|TRBV2|.|.
CASSDRPGMTYEQYF
TGTGCCAGCAGTGACAGGCCCGGCATGACCTACGAGCAGTACTTC
>TRBJ1-4|TRBV5-8|.|TRBD1
CASSRPSRQGATNEKLFF
TGTGCCAGCAGCCGGCCTTCCCGACAGGGTGCAACTAATGAAAAACTGTTTTTT
>TRBJ2-1|TRBV6-5|.|TRBD2
CASSYIAGAYNEQFF
TGTGCCAGCAGTTACATAGCGGGGGCCTACAATGAGCAGTTCTTC
>TRBJ2-7|TRBV12-3/TRBV12-4|.|.
CASSQQYEQYF
TGTGCCAGCAGTCAACAGTACGAGCAGTACTTC
>TRBJ1-2|TRBV5-6|.|.
CASRRAGIYGYTF
TGTGCCAGCAGGCGGGCGGGGATCTATGGCTACACCTTC
>TRBJ2-7|TRBV7-8|.|.
CASSVRWGTPFPYEQYF
TGTGCCAGCAGCGTCCGATGGGGGACACCTTTTCCCTACGAGCAGTACTTC
>TRBJ1-2|TRBV7-8|.|.
CASSPQAGNYGYTF
TGTGCCAGCAGCCCTCAAGCGGGGAACTATGGCTACACCTTC
>TRBJ2-6|TRBV2|.|.
CASSERVGPGANVLTF
TGTGCCAGCAGTGAAAGGGTGGGGCCTGGGGCCAACGTCCTGACTTTC
>TRBJ1-1|TRBV19|.|.
CASKETGLNTEAFF
TGTGCCAGTAAGGAAACAGGGTTGAACACTGAAGCTTTCTTT
>TRBJ2-3|TRBV19|.|TRBD1
CASSKTGGLFSGTDTQYF
TGTGCCAGTAGTAAGACAGGGGGCCTGTTTTCTGGCACAGATACGCAGTATTTT
>TRBJ1-2|TRBV28|.|.
CASSSLRGGSPRGYTF
TGTGCCAGCAGCTCCCTCCGGGGGGGGAGCCCTAGGGGCTACACCTTC
>TRBJ1-6|TRBV3-1/TRBV3-2|.|.
CASSHLWGDNSPLHF
TGTGCCAGCAGCCACCTCTGGGGGGATAATTCACCCCTCCACTTT
>TRBJ2-7|TRBV7-2|.|.
CASSLEFSSYEQYF
TGTGCCAGCAGCTTAGAATTCAGCTCCTACGAGCAGTACTTC
>TRBJ1-4|TRBV9|once|TRBD1
CASSAQGGTNEKLFF
TGTGCCAGCAGCGCACAGGGGGGAACTAATGAAAAACTGTTTTTT
>TRBJ1-4|TRBV30|.|.
CAWSVGQRNEKLFF
TGTGCCTGGAGTGTTGGACAGCGTAATGAAAAACTGTTTTTT
>TRBJ1-5|TRBV19|.|.
CASSPGRINQPQHF
TGTGCCAGTAGTCCCGGGAGGATCAATCAGCCCCAGCATTTT
>TRBJ2-3|TRBV7-9|.|TRBD2
CASSPGTSFADTQYF
TGTGCCAGCAGCCCCGGGACTAGCTTCGCAGATACGCAGTATTTT
>TRBJ2-1|TRBV7-2|.|TRBD1
CASSKITGADSYNEQFF
TGTGCCAGCAGCAAAATCACAGGGGCCGACTCCTACAATGAGCAGTTCTTC
>TRBJ2-5|TRBV16|.|.
CASSQSSGGWGPSYF
TGTGCCAGCAGCCAATCGAGTGGAGGGTGGGGTCCGTCGTACTTC
>TRBJ1-1|TRBV6-5|.|.
CASSSGWGADTEAFF
TGTGCCAGCTCATCGGGGTGGGGAGCGGACACTGAAGCTTTCTTT
>TRBJ2-7|TRBV19|.|.
CASSTSHRDLSYEQYF
TGTGCCAGTAGTACTTCCCACCGGGACTTGTCCTACGAGCAGTACTTC
>TRBJ2-5|TRBV14|.|TRBD2
CASSQDFGGGIETQYF
TGTGCCAGCAGCCAAGATTTTGGCGGGGGGATAGAGACCCAGTACTTC
>TRBJ1-1|TRBV2|once|.
CASSEAVTENTEAFF
TGTGCCAGCAGTGAAGCAGTCACAGAGAACACTGAAGCTTTCTTT
>TRBJ1-2|TRBV10-1|.|.
CARTGALYGYTF
TGTGCCAGAACAGGTGCCCTCTATGGCTACACCTTC
>TRBJ2-3|TRBV19|.|.
CASSIIRTDTQYF
TGTGCCAGTAGTATAATTCGGACAGATACGCAGTATTTT
>TRBJ1-4|TRBV5-4|.|TRBD1
CASSLATGDEKLFF
TGTGCCAGCAGCTTGGCGACAGGGGATGAAAAACTGTTTTTT
>TRBJ1-5|TRBV19|.|.
CASKARPGIGNQPQHF
TGTGCCAGTAAAGCGAGACCGGGGATTGGCAATCAGCCCCAGCATTTT
>TRBJ2-3|TRBV20-1|.|TRBD1
CSASTGGADTQYF
TGCAGTGCTAGTACAGGGGGCGCAGATACGCAGTATTTT